Following are 23 T cell receptor beta chains from one sample sequenced in a study of T cells in Graves' hyperthyroidism and ophthalmopathy. TCR beta CDR3 regions were amplified from RNA. The HTBI primer set drove a first-round RT-PCR of the TCR CDR3. TCRdb analysed the multiplex PCR reads with MiXCR anew, one entry per CDR3 protein. The sample consists of almost 600,000 distinct CDR3 sequences, approximately 13% of them appearing once. Sequenced: blood. The receptors come from a woman younger than 45 with Graves' hyperthyroidism that later progressed to Graves' ophthalmopathy.

This clonotype has at least ten counts. The chain joins TRBV27 to TRBJ2-5; the D is unclear. CDR1 is MNHEY and CDR2 is SMNVEV in the germline V gene (reference sequence). The CDR3 consists of 14 residues. The ends were cut back, 4 bases at V and 4 bases at J, with 13 bases in the middle. CDR3 sequence: CASSSLPGGETQYF. The CDR3 DNA reads TGTGCCAGCAGTTCCCTACCCGGCGGAGAGACCCAGTACTTC.

The J gene is TRBJ1-1, the V gene TRBV19; D gene ambiguous. The CDR3 sequence is 16 residues long. The ends were cut back, 2 bases at V and 4 bases at J, with 17 bases in the middle. Per the germline V gene, CDR1 is LNHDA and CDR2 is SQIVND (reference sequence). CDR3 bases: TGTGCCAGTAGTATATTGTTTCGGGCAATTCGCACTGAAGCTTTCTTT. Translation: CASSILFRAIRTEAFF.

This clonotype showed up just a few times. The chain uses TRBV24-1 and TRBJ1-1; 8 bases are shared with TRBD1. Germline V gene sequence: CDR1 KGHDR, CDR2 SFDVKD. J gave up 8 bases and V 3 bases, and 1 base lay outside the gene matches. The CDR3 consists of 12 residues. The CDR3 DNA is TGTGCCACCAGTGATCGGGACAGGGAAGCTTTCTTT. Translating it yields CATSDRDREAFF.

This chain uses TRBV20-1 with TRBJ1-5; no reliable D call. This CDR3 is 14 amino acids long. Germline V gene lookup returns CDR1 DFQATT and CDR2 SNEGSKA (reference sequence). V was pared by 1 base and J by 2 bases, with 9 bases between. The CDR3 protein is CSARVPWGNQPQHF. The CDR3 DNA sequence: TGCAGTGCTAGAGTTCCTTGGGGCAATCAGCCCCAGCATTTT.

V is TRBV12-3 or TRBV12-4 and J is TRBJ2-2, with D possibly matching TRBD1 (6 bases). V gave up 5 bases and J gave up 7 bases, with 11 bases separating them. This CDR3 is built from 13 residues. The CDR3 reads CASSASGDGELFF. The CDR3 coding sequence is TGTGCCAGCAGTGCCTCAGGGGACGGGGAGCTGTTTTTT.

This clonotype was recorded a few times. The chain recombines TRBV10-3 with TRBJ2-7, with no clear D. CDR3 length: 14 amino acids. The germline CDR1 and CDR2 sequences are ENHRY and SYGVKD. The germline V and J ends were trimmed by 4 bases and 2 bases, with 12 bases remaining between them. This chain's CDR3 is CAISGKGLPYEQYF. DNA for the CDR3: TGTGCCATCAGTGGAAAAGGGTTACCCTACGAGCAGTACTTC.

This clonotype has just a few counts. The CDR3 DNA reads as TGTGCCAGCTCACCACTCACTGGACAGGCAACTAATGAAAAACTGTTTTTT. Translation gives CASSPLTGQATNEKLFF. The rearrangement uses TRBV18 and TRBJ1-4, with 7 bases matching TRBD1. The germline CDR1 and CDR2 sequences are KGHSH and LQKENI. V gave up 1 base and J gave up 0 bases; unmatched junction bases: 5. This CDR3 has 17 amino acids.

This clonotype came up a few times. Germline is not matched at one junction end, which may reflect a read error. Here the CDR3 reads CASSPPPGLALF. DNA for the CDR3: TGTGCCAGCAGCCCGCCCCCGGGACTCGCCCTCTTC. V gene TRBV7-2 combines with J gene TRBJ2-1; a weak D match, TRBD2 (6 bases). This CDR3 has 12 residues. CDR1 and CDR2 from the germline V gene are SGHTA and FQGNSA.

This clonotype was seen repeatedly, ten times or more. CDR3 DNA sequence: TGTGCCAGCAGCCACCGGGACCCTCCACAAGAGACCCAGTACTTC. As protein: CASSHRDPPQETQYF. The chain links TRBV7-9 to TRBJ2-5, with D perhaps being TRBD1 or TRBD2 (5 bases each). CDR1 and CDR2 (germline): SEHNR, FQNEAQ (reference sequence). V gave up 5 bases and J gave up 2 bases, with 15 bases separating them. The CDR3 covers 15 residues.

About this clonotype itself: This may be a read error: a much more frequent sequence differs by one nucleotide. V gene TRBV10-3 combines with J gene TRBJ2-1; maybe TRBD1 (6 bases). Germline CDR1 reads ENHRY; CDR2 reads SYGVKD. V shed 0 bases and J shed 5 bases, with 17 bases lying between them. The CDR3 covers 17 residues. CDR3 sequence: CAISESYAGESHNEQFF. CDR3 bases: TGTGCCATCAGTGAGTCCTACGCAGGGGAATCCCACAATGAGCAGTTCTTC.

There are many counts of this clonotype. The chain couples TRBV7-2 to TRBJ1-3; 8 nucleotides line up with TRBD1. V dropped 1 base and J dropped 4; count of bases not matched to a gene: 3. Germline V CDR1 and CDR2: SGHTA, FQGNSA. CDR3 length: 15 residues. CDR3 region: CASSLGGQVGNTIYF. CDR3 nucleotides: TGTGCCAGCAGCTTAGGGGGACAGGTCGGAAACACCATATATTTT.

V usage is TRBV19 and J usage is TRBJ2-3; D is possibly TRBD2 (6 bases). The V gene lost 7 bases and the J gene lost 6 bases, with 11 bases spanning the gap. The V gene's germline CDR1 is LNHDA and CDR2 SQIVND (reference sequence). This CDR3 region has 12 residues. CDR3 bases: TGTGCCAGTACCGGCGGGGCGGATACGCAGTATTTT. Translation: CASTGGADTQYF.

The CDR3, as DNA: TGTGCCAGCAGTGAAGTCGGAACAGGGCTGGTTGAAGCTTTCTTT. Translating it yields CASSEVGTGLVEAFF. The chain is built from TRBV6-1 and TRBJ1-1, with D tentatively TRBD1 (6 bases). The germline CDR1 and CDR2 sequences are MNHNS and SASEGT. The CDR3 loop spans 15 amino acids. V was shortened by 1 base and J by 7 bases, with 16 bases between the two germline ends.

V gene TRBV12-3 or TRBV12-4 combines with J gene TRBJ1-2; unclear D gene. Trimming cost V 3 bases and J 3 bases, with 17 bases left between them. CDR3 size: 16 residues. In DNA form, the CDR3 reads TGTGCCAGCAGTTTTGGGTCGTTGATCAGCTACTATGGCTACACCTTC. Translated, it gives CASSFGSLISYYGYTF.

The V and J genes are TRBV30 and TRBJ1-2, with D tentatively TRBD1 (6 bases). Germline V CDR1 and CDR2: GTSNPN, SVGIG (reference sequence). The V end lost 3 bases, the J end lost 6 bases, and 17 bases lay between the germline ends. CDR3 length equals 14 residues. CDR3 nucleotides: TGTGCCTGGAGATCTACGGGACAAATGAATGGCTACACCTTC. Protein product: CAWRSTGQMNGYTF.

As for this clonotype: This may come from a read error, since a much larger clone is one base off. DNA for the CDR3: TGTGCCAGCTCTCGGTACAGGCTCAATCAGCCCCAGCATTTT. Encoded protein: CASSRYRLNQPQHF. This rearrangement joins TRBV18 to TRBJ1-5, with D possibly matching TRBD1 (5 bases). Trimming shortened V by 6 bases and J by 3 bases, and 12 bases separated the two germline ends. Germline loops: CDR1 KGHSH, CDR2 LQKENI. The CDR3 extends over 14 amino acids. The whole variable domain, remainder taken from reference TRBV18 and TRBJ1-5, is NAGVMQNPRHLVRRRGQEARLRCSPMKGHSHVYWYRQLPEEGLKFMVYLQKENIIDESGMPKERFSAEFPKEGPSILRIQQVVRGDSAAYFCASSRYRLNQPQHFGDGTRLSIL.

The V call is TRBV5-1, the J call TRBJ2-6, with D unclear. The germline gives CDR1 SGHRS, CDR2 YFSETQ. The V gene lost 5 bases and the J gene lost 1 base, with 16 bases spanning the gap. There are 17 residues in the CDR3. The CDR3, as DNA: TGCGCCAGCAGACGAGATCCTTCCCGTTCTGGGGCCAACGTCCTGACTTTC. Protein: CASRRDPSRSGANVLTF. The whole variable domain, remainder taken from reference TRBV5-1 and TRBJ2-6, is KAGVTQTPRYLIKTRGQQVTLSCSPISGHRSVSWYQQTPGQGLQFLFEYFSETQRNKGNFPGRFSGRQFSNSRSEMNVSTLELGDSALYLCASRRDPSRSGANVLTFGAGSRLTVL.

The chain has TRBV6-1 and TRBJ2-1, with 10 bases aligning to TRBD1. CDR1 and CDR2 (germline): MNHNS, SASEGT. CDR3 length: 15 amino acids. After removal of 11 bases from V and 4 bases from J, the junction contained 11 bases not matched to a gene. In DNA form, the CDR3 reads TGTGCCGGCGCACAGACAGGGGGCGCGTACAATGAGCAGTTCTTC. Translation: CAGAQTGGAYNEQFF.

Ten or more counts support this clonotype. This chain connects TRBV28 to TRBJ2-2; no reliable D call. This CDR3 comprises 14 residues. V lost 6 bases, J lost 2 bases, and 10 bases lay in between. The germline V gene has CDR1 MDHEN and CDR2 SYDVKM. The CDR3 DNA follows: TGTGCCAGCAGCGAGTCTAGTAACACCGGGGAGCTGTTTTTT. This codes for CASSESSNTGELFF.

This clonotype came up many times. The CDR3 loop reads CASSQGSMDNEQFF. DNA for the CDR3: TGTGCCAGCAGCCAAGGGTCGATGGACAATGAGCAGTTCTTC. The chain uses TRBV3-1 and TRBJ2-1, with D hard to call. Germline lookup yields CDR1 LGHDT and CDR2 YNNKEL (reference sequence). The V end lost 1 base, the J end lost 5 bases, and 9 bases lay between the germline ends. The CDR3 spans 14 residues.

J is TRBJ1-1 and V is TRBV7-9, with TRBD1 matching 8 bases. Unmatched junction bases numbered 16, after V lost 4 bases and J lost 0 bases. Germline values: CDR1 SEHNR, CDR2 FQNEAQ (reference sequence). The CDR3 runs to 19 residues. This chain's CDR3 is CASSSSTRDRREVNTEAFF. CDR3 bases: TGTGCCAGCAGCTCTTCTACAAGGGACAGGAGGGAGGTGAACACTGAAGCTTTCTTT.

This clonotype has a handful of counts. The V and J genes are TRBV6-1 and TRBJ2-5; D is undetermined. The CDR3 is 16 amino acids. CDR1 is MNHNS and CDR2 is SASEGT in the germline V gene. V shed 0 bases and J shed 7 bases, with 18 bases lying between them. The CDR3 region has the DNA TGTGCCAGCAGTGAAGCTGGTGAGGCGGAGTGGGGGACCCAGTACTTC. Translation gives CASSEAGEAEWGTQYF.

Only a few counts were recorded for this clonotype. J is TRBJ2-7 and V is TRBV3-1, with D uncertain. The ends were cut back, 1 base at V and 3 bases at J, with 13 bases in the middle. The CDR3 consists of 15 residues. Germline CDR1 is LGHDT and CDR2 is YNNKEL (reference sequence). CDR3 sequence (DNA): TGTGCCAGCAGCCAAGTCCGGTGGGCGTTCTACGAGCAGTACTTC. It specifies CASSQVRWAFYEQYF.